The T cell receptor beta chain under discussion was sequenced for a study of blood T cell repertoires in COVID-19. Study-wide context: The United States, Italy and Spain provided the acute and convalescent COVID-19 samples. T cells, B-cell-depleted T cells, or PBMCs provided the cDNA or gDNA that served as material.

Original processing notes: The authors estimated nucleated cell counts from reference gene primer amplification. The repertoire was sequenced with immunoSEQ multiplex PCR; TCRdb's copy has only in-frame clones and lacks some. That table is the source of V, J and clone size, and D and trimming were worked out from the DNA. The sample includes 150,000 to 200,000 clones, roughly four fifths of them seen just once. V was clipped by 9 bases and J by 4 bases; unmatched bases: 11. Germline V CDR1 and CDR2: KGHSH, LQKENI. The CDR3 runs to 16 residues. The sample was peripheral blood. The TCR was taken from a woman of 80 years or more with acute or convalescent COVID-19. The chain recombines TRBV18 with TRBJ1-5, with 11 bases aligning to TRBD1. The CDR3 bases are TGTGCCAGTTCCAGGGGGACAGGGGGTTCTAATCAGCCCCAGCATTTT. It translates to CASSRGTGGSNQPQHF.